This T cell receptor beta chain appears in the sequencing data of a study of cytomegalovirus exposure and HLA in healthy donors. PCR employed 60 Vbeta and 13 Jbeta primers. TCRdb's table, derived via immunoSEQ multiplex PCR, lists solely in-frame clones and lacks some. The sample shows under 130,000 clones, more than 60% of them seen only once. With 0 bases clipped from V and 3 bases from J, the junction kept 2 bases outside the gene matches. Germline CDR1 SGHTA, CDR2 FQGTGA. The CDR3 covers 16 residues. The sample consisted of PBMCs. This chain connects TRBV7-3 to TRBJ2-7; TRBD2 matches 13 bases. This sequence was found in a male donor in good health and CMV-seronegative. This CDR3 is CASSLTWTSGSYEQYF. DNA for the CDR3: TGTGCCAGCAGCTTAACGTGGACTAGCGGGAGCTACGAGCAGTACTTC.